These T cell receptor beta chains were read from a single sample in a study of blood T cells in healthy people across ages. TCRdb re-called the 5' RACE reads through MiXCR, storing one row per CDR3 protein. The table lists approximately 1,700,000 distinct CDR3 sequences, 39% of them singletons. The sequenced sample was blood. The receptors here all came from a human donor in good health. Each CDR3 is given with its conserved first and last residue. A D gene is named only where the DNA matches it firmly. Only some rows state a clone size, as once, few, many or a class for expanded clones.

clone_size	d_call	v_call	j_call	cdr3_aa	cdr3_nt
few	NA	TRBV4-3	TRBJ2-3	CASSFTPTHTDAQYF	TGCGCCAGCAGCTTCACTCCGACGCACACAGATGCGCAGTATTTT
few	NA	TRBV10-3	TRBJ1-5	CAIGQGSNGGGQPQHF	TGTGCCATCGGGCAGGGATCAAACGGGGGGGGTCAGCCCCAGCATTTT
NA	TRBD2	TRBV20-1	TRBJ2-1	CSARDRTSGGAREQFF	TGCAGTGCTAGAGATAGAACTAGCGGGGGGGCACGTGAGCAGTTCTTC
NA	NA	TRBV29-1	TRBJ1-1	CSVEAPGTTEAFF	TGCAGCGTTGAAGCCCCCGGAACCACTGAAGCTTTCTTT
few	NA	TRBV30	TRBJ2-5	CAWSPYQETQYF	TGTGCCTGGAGCCCGTACCAAGAGACCCAGTACTTC
few	NA	TRBV7-9	TRBJ1-2	CASSPRDRGAGHGYTF	TGTGCCAGCAGCCCACGGGATCGGGGGGCGGGCCATGGCTACACCTTC
once	TRBD2	TRBV7-3	TRBJ2-2	CASSLTTSGQLGTGELFF	TGTGCCAGCAGCTTAACGACTAGCGGGCAACTCGGGACCGGGGAGCTGTTTTTT
few	NA	TRBV28	TRBJ2-4	CASSPDVNIQYF	TGTGCCAGCAGCCCTGACGTCAACATTCAGTACTTC
NA	NA	TRBV5-1	TRBJ2-7	CASSFGPRGSSYEQYF	TGCGCCAGCAGCTTTGGTCCCAGGGGAAGCTCCTACGAGCAGTACTTC
few	NA	TRBV20-1	TRBJ2-5	CSAREIGRETQYF	TGCAGTGCTAGAGAAATAGGCCGGGAGACCCAGTACTTC
few	TRBD2	TRBV20-1	TRBJ2-4	CSVRWVAGGPSQYF	TGCAGTGTTAGATGGGTAGCGGGGGGGCCTAGTCAGTACTTC
few	NA	TRBV5-6	TRBJ1-2	CASSLGGMDGYTF	TGTGCCAGCAGCTTGGGCGGAATGGATGGCTACACCTTC
NA	NA	TRBV12-3/TRBV12-4	TRBJ2-6	CASSSPWGVSGANVLTF	TGTGCCAGCAGTTCCCCCTGGGGGGTTTCTGGGGCCAACGTCCTGACTTTC
NA	NA	TRBV7-2	TRBJ2-1	CASSSHREWGEQFF	TGTGCCAGCAGCTCCCACAGGGAATGGGGTGAGCAGTTCTTC
NA	NA	TRBV5-1	TRBJ2-1	CASSPWAVSSHNEQFF	TGCGCCAGCAGCCCGTGGGCGGTGTCCTCCCACAATGAGCAGTTCTTC
few	TRBD1	TRBV9	TRBJ1-2	CASSTLPGTGYGYTF	TGTGCCAGCAGCACCCTCCCGGGGACAGGGTATGGCTACACCTTC
few	TRBD1	TRBV6-5	TRBJ2-7	CASRNDRGPSYEQYF	TGTGCCAGCAGAAATGACAGGGGGCCTTCCTACGAGCAGTACTTC
NA	NA	TRBV20-1	TRBJ1-2	CSAREPQGIPHYTF	TGCAGTGCTAGAGAGCCCCAGGGCATCCCCCACTACACCTTC
NA	NA	TRBV6-1	TRBJ2-1	CASTITGVWNEQFF	TGTGCCAGCACTATCACGGGTGTGTGGAATGAGCAGTTCTTC
few	NA	TRBV6-5	TRBJ1-1	CASSYASAGDTEAFF	TGTGCCAGCAGTTACGCGTCCGCGGGGGACACTGAAGCTTTCTTT
few	NA	TRBV7-9	TRBJ2-5	CASSLQGLEETQYF	TGTGCCAGCAGCTTACAGGGATTGGAAGAGACCCAGTACTTC
few	NA	TRBV7-8	TRBJ2-5	CASSPSVGPGRETQYF	TGTGCCAGCAGCCCCAGTGTGGGACCCGGTCGGGAGACCCAGTACTTC
NA	NA	TRBV12-3/TRBV12-4	TRBJ1-2	CANSFGRPAGYTF	TGTGCCAACAGTTTCGGCAGACCGGCGGGCTACACCTTC
NA	TRBD1	TRBV9	TRBJ2-6	CASSVGQGTTGANVLTF	TGTGCCAGCAGCGTCGGACAGGGTACAACTGGGGCCAACGTCCTGACTTTC
few	TRBD1	TRBV5-1	TRBJ1-3	CASSPTDRGGNTIYF	TGCGCCAGCAGCCCGACGGACAGGGGTGGAAACACCATATATTTT
NA	NA	TRBV20-1	TRBJ1-1	CSAGAQAEAFF	TGCAGTGCTGGGGCCCAGGCTGAAGCTTTCTTT
NA	TRBD1	TRBV20-1	TRBJ1-2	CSAKGTGGNYGYTF	TGCAGTGCTAAGGGGACAGGGGGTAACTATGGCTACACCTTC
few	NA	TRBV5-1	TRBJ2-1	CASSFREFADEQFF	TGCGCCAGCAGCTTTCGTGAATTCGCGGATGAGCAGTTCTTC
few	NA	TRBV7-2	TRBJ1-2	CASTLLITYGYTF	TGTGCCAGCACTTTGCTTATTACCTATGGCTACACCTTC
NA	NA	TRBV18	TRBJ1-4	CASSPVAATNEKLFF	TGTGCCAGCTCACCAGTGGCAGCAACTAATGAAAAACTGTTTTTT
NA	TRBD2	TRBV20-1	TRBJ2-2	CSARELAGNTGELFF	TGCAGTGCTAGAGAACTAGCGGGGAACACCGGGGAGCTGTTTTTT
once	NA	TRBV4-3	TRBJ2-1	CASSQDASNREQFF	TGCGCCAGCAGCCAAGATGCTAGTAACCGTGAGCAGTTCTTC
once	NA	TRBV6-2/TRBV6-3	TRBJ2-1	CASSAGTQHRSDQFF	TGTGCCAGCAGTGCCGGGACCCAGCACAGGAGTGACCAGTTCTTC
few	TRBD2	TRBV4-2	TRBJ2-4	CASSQASGGSELAKNIQYF	TGTGCCAGCAGCCAAGCTAGCGGCGGCTCAGAGCTAGCCAAAAACATTCAGTACTTC
few	NA	TRBV9	TRBJ1-2	CASSVPGAGYTF	TGTGCCAGCAGCGTACCGGGGGCTGGCTACACCTTC
many	TRBD1	TRBV11-2	TRBJ2-1	CASSYGQGNEQFF	TGTGCCAGCAGCTACGGACAGGGCAATGAGCAGTTCTTC
NA	NA	TRBV20-1	TRBJ2-1	CSASASSYNEQFF	TGCAGTGCTAGTGCCAGCTCCTACAATGAGCAGTTCTTC
NA	NA	TRBV20-1	TRBJ1-1	CSANLRGRWNTEAFF	TGCAGTGCCAACCTTCGGGGTAGATGGAACACTGAAGCTTTCTTT
NA	TRBD2	TRBV7-3	TRBJ2-3	CATSSGGGVDTQYF	TGTGCCACCTCATCCGGGGGGGGAGTGGATACGCAGTATTTT
few	TRBD1	TRBV10-3	TRBJ2-6	CAISEGTGGYSGANVLTF	TGTGCCATCAGTGAGGGGACAGGGGGTTACTCTGGGGCCAACGTCCTGACTTTC
NA	TRBD1	TRBV20-1	TRBJ2-1	CSASRDRVYNEQFF	TGCAGTGCTAGCCGGGACAGGGTCTACAATGAGCAGTTCTTC
NA	NA	TRBV12-3/TRBV12-4	TRBJ2-7	CASSLTPHQGGDEQYF	TGTGCCAGCAGTTTAACACCCCATCAGGGGGGCGATGAGCAGTACTTC